What follows are 22 T cell receptor beta chains derived from one specimen sequenced in a study of regulatory T cells in long-lasting Graves disease. Time point given: newly diagnosed GD, antithyroid drugs for less than 3 months. RNA extracted from PBMCs served as the sequencing template. According to the study, TCR beta libraries were built with iRepertoire HTBI primers and CDR3-region Arm-PCR. TCRdb fed the multiplex PCR reads into MiXCR, producing one record per CDR3 protein. The sample records 250,000 or so distinct CDR3 sequences, 15% to 20% being singletons. The same sample was also used in a study of T cells in Graves' hyperthyroidism and ophthalmopathy.

Sequences were derived from peripheral blood mononuclear cells (PBMCs), sampled at new diagnosis, from a patient treated with antithyroid drugs. The receptors stem from a woman in her twenties or thirties with Graves disease.

This clonotype was counted ten times or more. The J gene is TRBJ1-1, the V gene TRBV3-1; 10 bases are shared with TRBD1. The length of the CDR3 is 13 residues. The germline gives CDR1 LGHDT, CDR2 YNNKEL (reference sequence). V gave up 7 bases and J gave up 6 bases; unmatched junction bases: 5. CDR3 amino acids: CASKGQGLPEAFF. The CDR3 nucleotides are TGTGCCAGCAAGGGACAGGGGTTGCCTGAAGCTTTCTTT.

This clonotype appeared many times. This chain uses TRBV18 with TRBJ2-3, with unresolved D. Germline lookup yields CDR1 KGHSH and CDR2 LQKENI. V gave up 6 bases and J gave up 2 bases, with 12 bases separating them. The length of the CDR3 is 14 residues. Here the CDR3 DNA reads TGTGCCAGCTCCCCGACGGATACCACAGATACGCAGTATTTT. This encodes CASSPTDTTDTQYF.

The chain combines TRBV10-1 with TRBJ1-1; TRBD1 matches at 9 bases. V was pared by 8 bases and J by 4 bases, with 5 bases of the junction left unmatched. The CDR3 loop spans 13 amino acids. CDR1 is WNHNN, CDR2 SYGVQD, per germline (reference sequence). CDR3 nucleotides: TGCGCCAGCGGTGTGGGACAGGGCACTGAAGCTTTCTTT. Amino acid sequence: CASGVGQGTEAFF.

This clonotype was observed a few times. The chain links TRBV11-2 to TRBJ1-1, with TRBD1 as a possible D gene (6 bases). Trimming removed 5 bases from V and 4 bases from J, with 14 bases in between. Germline V gene sequence: CDR1 SGHAT, CDR2 FQNNGV. The CDR3 sequence is 14 residues long. CDR3 DNA sequence: TGTGCCAGCAGCCCCCTCGTAGGGGGCACTGAAGCTTTCTTT. It codes for CASSPLVGGTEAFF.

About this clonotype: A far bigger clonotype differs at one base, so this is likely a read error. V usage is TRBV6-9 and J usage is TRBJ1-2; maybe TRBD1 (5 bases). The V end lost 3 bases, the J end lost 3 bases, and 14 bases lay between the germline ends. Germline loops: CDR1 MNHGY, CDR2 SVAAGI. This CDR3 spans 15 amino acids. The CDR3 is CASSYTGTKYYGYTF. The CDR3 nucleotides read TGTGCCAGCAGTTACACCGGGACGAAATACTATGGCTACACCTTC.

This clonotype was recorded at least ten times. The DNA for the CDR3 is TGCAGTGCTAGAATTTCCTACGAGCAGTACTTC. Protein: CSARISYEQYF. The V call is TRBV20-1, the J call TRBJ2-7; D is ambiguous. The ends were cut back, 2 bases at V and 1 base at J, with 3 bases in the middle. CDR1 and CDR2 (germline): DFQATT, SNEGSKA (reference sequence). The CDR3 is made up of 11 amino acids.

The sample holds many counts of this clonotype. The chain couples TRBV28 to TRBJ2-3; no clear D gene. Trimming took 2 bases from V and 8 from J, leaving 14 bases between them. The germline gives CDR1 MDHEN, CDR2 SYDVKM. The CDR3 sequence is 14 residues long. In DNA, the CDR3 is TGTGCCAGCAGTTTACCTCGAAGGTCAGGTACGCAGTATTTT. The encoded protein is CASSLPRRSGTQYF.

Notes on this clonotype: With only one base between it and a far larger clone, this is likely a read error. The genes are TRBV6-1 and TRBJ1-1, with a weak D call TRBD1 (6 bases). Per the germline V gene, CDR1 is MNHNS and CDR2 is SASEGT. The CDR3 length is 14 residues. CDR3 loop: CACRKTGGNTEAFF. The CDR3 coding sequence is TGTGCCTGCAGGAAGACAGGAGGGAACACTGAAGCTTTCTTT.

This clonotype was picked up many times. The rearrangement links TRBV7-8 to TRBJ1-1; D is ambiguous. Germline CDR1 and CDR2: SGHVS and FQNEAQ. V lost 5 bases, J lost 1 base, and 17 bases lay in between. The CDR3 has 16 amino acids. The CDR3 nucleotides read TGTGCCAGCAGCCCCTTTCGGGCGGCTTCGAACACTGAAGCTTTCTTT. Translation: CASSPFRAASNTEAFF.

This clonotype was counted only a few times. The chain employs TRBV3-1 and TRBJ1-3; TRBD1 is a possible D gene (5 bases). CDR1 and CDR2 from the germline V gene are LGHDT and YNNKEL (reference sequence). This CDR3 region has 18 residues. Between the trimmed V and J ends, which lost 6 bases and 0 bases, there was a span of 21 bases. CDR3 DNA sequence: TGTGCCAGCAGTTGGGGACGGCTCCTTACGGACTCTGGAAACACCATATATTTT. Amino acids: CASSWGRLLTDSGNTIYF. The whole variable domain, filled in from reference TRBV3-1 and TRBJ1-3, reads DTAVSQTPKYLVTQMGNDKSIKCEQNLGHDTMYWYKQDSKKFLKIMFSYNNKELIINETVPNRFSPKSPDKAHLNLHINSLELGDSAVYFCASSWGRLLTDSGNTIYFGEGSWLTVV.

This clonotype came up many times. One end of the junction does not line up with germline, which may come from a read error. The chain uses TRBV5-5 and TRBJ1-1; TRBD1 is a possible D gene (5 bases). The CDR3 has 14 residues. The V gene's germline CDR1 is SGHKS and CDR2 YYEKEE (reference sequence). The CDR3 bases are TGCGCCAGCAGCTTGGACGGGGGAGGGACTGAAGCTTTCTTT. This encodes CASSLDGGGTEAFF.

This clonotype was seen only a few times. This sequence joins TRBV20-1 and TRBJ1-1; D possibly corresponds to TRBD1 (6 bases). Germline assignment: CDR1 DFQATT and CDR2 SNEGSKA (reference sequence). The CDR3 runs to 12 residues. V lost 6 bases and J lost 8, with 16 bases in between. CDR3 nucleotides: TGCAGTGCGGACCAGGGGATCGGGGAAGCTTTCTTT. This encodes CSADQGIGEAFF.

In this sample, this clonotype turned up a few times. Since a much larger clone is just one base distant, this may be a read error. This sequence joins TRBV3-1 and TRBJ2-7, with 10 positions matching TRBD1. The V and J ends lost 4 bases and 9 bases, in that order; junction bases with no gene match: 12. The CDR3 loop spans 15 amino acids. Germline V gives CDR1 LGHDT, CDR2 YNNKEL (reference sequence). The CDR3 is CASSLPGTGADGQYF. CDR3 nucleotide sequence: TGTGCCAGCAGCCTTCCCGGGACAGGGGCGGACGGGCAGTACTTC.

This clonotype occurred many times. This chain joins TRBV11-1 and TRBJ2-5, with 16 nucleotides matching TRBD2. Per the germline V gene, CDR1 is SGHAT and CDR2 is FQDESV (reference sequence). The CDR3 length is 15 residues. Losses at the gene ends were 8 bases for V and 4 bases for J; bases not matched to a gene: 4. Here the CDR3 reads CASGTSGGAGETQYF. The CDR3 DNA sequence: TGTGCCAGCGGGACTAGCGGGGGGGCAGGAGAGACCCAGTACTTC. The variable domain in full, with the rest retrieved from reference TRBV11-1 and TRBJ2-5, is EAEVAQSPRYKITEKSQAVAFWCDPISGHATLYWYRQILGQGPELLVQFQDESVVDDSQLPKDRFSAERLKGVDSTLKIQPAELGDSAMYLCASGTSGGAGETQYFGPGTRLLVL.

This clonotype showed up many times. The chain carries TRBV27 and TRBJ2-5; a weak D match, TRBD1 (6 bases). There are 15 residues in the CDR3. V lost 2 bases and J lost 2, with 12 bases in between. CDR1 and CDR2 (germline): MNHEY, SMNVEV (reference sequence). The CDR3 sequence: CASSLVAGDQETQYF. Here the CDR3 DNA reads TGTGCCAGCAGTTTAGTTGCAGGGGATCAAGAGACCCAGTACTTC.

V and J are TRBV28 and TRBJ1-5, with 7 bases matching TRBD1. V was pared by 5 bases and J by 7 bases, with 8 bases of the junction left unmatched. Germline CDR1 is MDHEN and CDR2 is SYDVKM. The CDR3 is 14 residues long. In nucleotides, the CDR3 is TGTGCCAGCAGTCCAGGGACAGTAGGGCAGCCCCAGCATTTT. This gives the protein CASSPGTVGQPQHF.

This clonotype was seen ten or more times. This rearrangement joins TRBV27 to TRBJ1-1; 7 bases fit TRBD1. The CDR3 loop spans 17 amino acids. Trimming removed 2 bases from V and 1 base from J; junction bases left unmatched: 10. Germline lookup yields CDR1 MNHEY and CDR2 SMNVEV (reference sequence). The DNA for the CDR3 is TGTGCCAGCAGTTTAAGATTGAGGGGGCGCGGGAACACTGAAGCTTTCTTT. This translates into CASSLRLRGRGNTEAFF.

This clonotype was detected many times. The chain carries TRBV20-1 and TRBJ2-7; D is possibly TRBD1 (5 bases). This CDR3 contains 12 residues. The V gene lost 4 bases and the J gene lost 3 bases, with 10 bases spanning the gap. Germline values: CDR1 DFQATT, CDR2 SNEGSKA (reference sequence). In DNA, the CDR3 is TGCAGTGCTACTCAGGGTCGCTACGAGCAGTACTTC. Encoded protein: CSATQGRYEQYF.

There are many counts of this clonotype. This chain links TRBV6-2 or TRBV6-3 with TRBJ2-1; the D gene could be TRBD1 or TRBD2 (5 bases each). The CDR3 is 18 residues long. The germline V and J ends were trimmed by 0 bases and 0 bases, with 15 bases remaining between them. Germline lookup yields CDR1 MNHEY and CDR2 SVGEGT. CDR3 coding DNA: TGTGCCAGCAGTTACTCGAGGATCGGGGCAAGCTCCTACAATGAGCAGTTCTTC. As protein: CASSYSRIGASSYNEQFF.

This clonotype has a single count. A much larger clonotype is one base distant, so this may be a read error. The V gene is TRBV10-3, the J gene TRBJ2-7; D is perhaps TRBD1 (6 bases). Germline V CDR1 and CDR2: ENHRY, SYGVKD. CDR3 length: 14 amino acids. CDR3 nucleotides: TGTGCCAGCTCACCAGAACAGGGCTCCTACGAGCAGCACTTC. This translates into CASSPEQGSYEQHF.

This clonotype was recorded at least ten times. The rearrangement joins TRBV20-1 to TRBJ1-4, with a possible D match to TRBD1 (5 bases). The germline gives CDR1 DFQATT, CDR2 SNEGSKA (reference sequence). This CDR3 contains 16 residues. V lost 3 bases to trimming and J lost 5 bases, with 19 bases between them. The CDR3 DNA is TGCAGTGCTAGGGACGTCCAGGGCCCAGGAAATGAAAAACTGTTTTTT. Translating it yields CSARDVQGPGNEKLFF.

This clonotype was detected many times. The J gene is TRBJ2-3, the V gene TRBV20-1, with D maybe TRBD2 (7 bases). The CDR3 contains 13 residues. Germline V gene sequence: CDR1 DFQATT, CDR2 SNEGSKA (reference sequence). The DNA for the CDR3 is TGCAGGGCGGGGGCCGGTATTGAGGATACGCAGTATTTT. Residues: CRAGAGIEDTQYF.